A selection of T cell receptor beta chains follows, all from one sample in a study of blood T cells in healthy people across ages. From the 5' RACE reads, TCRdb called clonotypes with MiXCR, one entry per CDR3 protein. The sample carries fewer than 950,000 distinct CDR3 sequences, approximately 35% recorded once. Material: blood. The source of these receptors is a man aged 18 to 29 in good health. Both conserved end residues are part of each CDR3. The order of the fields is clone size, D gene, J gene, V gene, CDR3 DNA, CDR3 protein. D genes are given only for firm matches. Expanded clones get a size class; other rows say once, few or many, or leave the size out.

NA,TRBD1,TRBJ1-1,TRBV3-1,TGTGCCAGCAGCACCCTACAGGGGTCTGAAGCTTTCTTT,CASSTLQGSEAFF
NA,TRBD2,TRBJ2-3,TRBV6-5,TGTGCCAGCAGTGAGACTAGCGGGGTCACAGATACGCAGTATTTT,CASSETSGVTDTQYF
NA,NA,TRBJ2-2,TRBV4-2,TGTGCCAGCAGCCATGGGAACACCGGGGAGCTGTTTTTT,CASSHGNTGELFF
many,NA,TRBJ1-1,TRBV7-2,TGTGCCAGCAGTCCGGGCGGGGGCACTGAAGCTTTCTTT,CASSPGGGTEAFF
NA,NA,TRBJ1-2,TRBV25-1,TGTGCCAGCAGCACCCAGGCTGTAAATTATGGCTACACCTTC,CASSTQAVNYGYTF
few,TRBD1,TRBJ2-7,TRBV18,TGTGCCAGCTCACTTGCGACAGGGGACTACGAGCAGTACTTC,CASSLATGDYEQYF
many,TRBD1,TRBJ2-7,TRBV10-3,TGTGCCACCGACAGGGGTGGCTACGAGCAGTACTTC,CATDRGGYEQYF
NA,NA,TRBJ1-2,TRBV20-1,TGCAGTGCTAGAGATCTCGTGGGTACGGATGGCTACACCTTC,CSARDLVGTDGYTF
few,NA,TRBJ2-7,TRBV5-1,TGCGCCAGCAGCTTGGAACCCAGCTCCTACAATGAGCAGTACTTC,CASSLEPSSYNEQYF
few,NA,TRBJ2-1,TRBV4-2,TGTGCCAGCAGCCAAACCGAAGTTGAGCAGTTCTTC,CASSQTEVEQFF
few,TRBD1,TRBJ2-7,TRBV4-3,TGCGCCAGCAGCCAAGGGTCCGCTGGCACAGGGGCTACCTACGAGCAGTACTTC,CASSQGSAGTGATYEQYF
NA,TRBD2,TRBJ2-2,TRBV3-1,TGTGCCAGCAGCCAAGAGACCGGGACTAGCCAGACCGGGGAGCTGTTTTTT,CASSQETGTSQTGELFF
NA,NA,TRBJ1-2,TRBV7-9,TGTGCCAGCAGCAGGACGACAGCTAACTATGGCTACACCTTC,CASSRTTANYGYTF
NA,TRBD1,TRBJ2-3,TRBV10-3,TGTGCCATCAGTACTTCGACAGGGGTAACAGATACGCAGTATTTT,CAISTSTGVTDTQYF
few,TRBD1,TRBJ1-1,TRBV18,TGTGCCAGCGCCCGACAGGGGACAAATACTGAAGCTTTCTTT,CASARQGTNTEAFF
few,TRBD2,TRBJ2-5,TRBV3-1,TGTGCCAGCAGCCTGCTAGCGGGGTTAGGCCAAGAGACCCAGTACTTC,CASSLLAGLGQETQYF
NA,NA,TRBJ1-1,TRBV6-2/TRBV6-3,TGTGCCAGCAGTTACCGATTGAACACTGAAGCTTTCTTT,CASSYRLNTEAFF
NA,TRBD1,TRBJ2-3,TRBV11-2,TGTGCCAGCACCCCGGACAGGGGGTGCGGAGATACGCAGTATTTT,CASTPDRGCGDTQYF
few,TRBD1,TRBJ1-2,TRBV12-3/TRBV12-4,TGTGCCAGCAGTTTTGAGGGACAGTCTCACGGCTACACCTTC,CASSFEGQSHGYTF
NA,TRBD2,TRBJ2-3,TRBV4-1,TGCGCCAGCAGCCAAGATACTAGCGGGGGAGGGGTTACGCAGTATTTT,CASSQDTSGGGVTQYF
few,NA,TRBJ1-4,TRBV7-2,TGTGCCAGCAGCTTAGCCAGGGCTAGTGAAAAACTGTTTTTT,CASSLARASEKLFF
few,TRBD2,TRBJ2-7,TRBV19,TGTGCCAGTAGTATGGGGGGGGCCTACGAGCAGTACTTC,CASSMGGAYEQYF
NA,NA,TRBJ1-6,TRBV6-5,TGTGCCAGCAGTTACGGGGCTCGTAGTTTTGGAACCCTCCACTTT,CASSYGARSFGTLHF
NA,NA,TRBJ1-2,TRBV2,TGTGCCAGCAGTGAACAACAGGTCCTCTATGGCTGCACCTTC,CASSEQQVLYGCTF
NA,TRBD1,TRBJ2-3,TRBV28,TGTGCCAGTACCGCGTTTGGGACAGGGTCCACAGATACGCAGTATTTT,CASTAFGTGSTDTQYF
many,TRBD2,TRBJ2-3,TRBV2,TGTGCCAGCAGAGATAGCGGGGCTAACACAGATACGCAGTATTTT,CASRDSGANTDTQYF
NA,NA,TRBJ2-3,TRBV29-1,TGCAGCGTTGAAGATGGGGACGGGTGGGATACGCAGTATTTT,CSVEDGDGWDTQYF
few,TRBD2,TRBJ2-1,TRBV5-1,TGCGCCAGCAGCTTGGGATTCAGTGGGAGGGTTAAGACCAATGAGCAGTTCTTC,CASSLGFSGRVKTNEQFF
few,NA,TRBJ1-2,TRBV7-9,TGTGCCAGCAGCTTAGATCGACTTGGCTACACCTTC,CASSLDRLGYTF
NA,NA,TRBJ2-3,TRBV4-2,TGTGCCAGCAGCCAAGGGTTTTGGTATTTT,CASSQGFWYF
NA,NA,TRBJ2-5,TRBV9,TGTGCCAGCAGCGTAGGAAGTGGGGAGACCCAGTACTTC,CASSVGSGETQYF
many,NA,TRBJ2-3,TRBV12-3/TRBV12-4,TGTGCCAGCTCGCGGAGGGGGCCCCCAGATACGCAGTATTTT,CASSRRGPPDTQYF
many,NA,TRBJ1-2,TRBV4-3,TGCGCCAGCAGCCACCGAAGCGGGGGAAACTATGGCTACACCTTC,CASSHRSGGNYGYTF
few,NA,TRBJ1-4,TRBV7-9,TGTGCCAGCAGCCCGGGCGTCGGGGCAACTAATGAAAAACTGTTTTTT,CASSPGVGATNEKLFF
NA,TRBD2,TRBJ2-7,TRBV27,TGTGCCAGCAGTTTTGCATTAGCGGGCTTTAAGCAGTACTTC,CASSFALAGFKQYF
few,NA,TRBJ2-1,TRBV30,TGTGCCTGGAGTGGCTTCGTCCGGAACAATGAGCAGTTCTTC,CAWSGFVRNNEQFF
NA,TRBD2,TRBJ2-7,TRBV4-1,TGCGCCAGCAGCCGGGGTGAGCGGGGGAGTAACAATGAGCAGTACTTC,CASSRGERGSNNEQYF
many,NA,TRBJ2-3,TRBV7-9,TGTGCCAGCAGACGTACCGGGACACCTAACACAGATACGCAGTATTTT,CASRRTGTPNTDTQYF
NA,NA,TRBJ1-5,TRBV27,TGTGCCAGCAGTCCACAGGGTTGGGGGAAGCCCCAGCATTTT,CASSPQGWGKPQHF
NA,NA,TRBJ1-1,TRBV14,TGTGCCAGCAGCCAAAATACAGGGATCACTGAAGCTTTCTTT,CASSQNTGITEAFF
NA,NA,TRBJ1-1,TRBV4-1,TGCGCCAGCAGCACTCGGACAGAGAACACTGAAGCTTTCTTT,CASSTRTENTEAFF
NA,NA,TRBJ1-2,TRBV4-2,TGTGCCAGCAGCCAAGGGCAGGGACTACTTACTGTGGACTATGGCTACACCTTC,CASSQGQGLLTVDYGYTF
few,NA,TRBJ1-1,TRBV6-5,TGTGCCAGCACCCGAGGGATCAGCAGGGAAGAAGCTTTCTTT,CASTRGISREEAFF
NA,NA,TRBJ1-1,TRBV27,TGTGCCAGCAGTTGGGCGACAGACAACACTGAAGCTTTCTTT,CASSWATDNTEAFF
NA,NA,TRBJ2-1,TRBV9,TGTGCCAGCAGCGCGCGGGACAGCACCTACGAGCAGTTCTTC,CASSARDSTYEQFF
NA,TRBD2,TRBJ2-5,TRBV7-6,TGTGCCAGCAGCCTCCGACTTGATCTAGCGGGCCAAGAGACCCAGTACTTC,CASSLRLDLAGQETQYF
few,NA,TRBJ2-2,TRBV28,TGTGCCAGCAGTTTACCGCGGACCGGGGAGCTGTTTTTT,CASSLPRTGELFF
few,TRBD1,TRBJ2-1,TRBV4-3,TGCGCCAGCAGCCAAGAAACGGTTTGGGGACAGGGGCAAGATAATGAGCAGTTCTTC,CASSQETVWGQGQDNEQFF
many,NA,TRBJ2-1,TRBV5-1,TGCGCCAGCAGCTTGGGGGGTTTGTCCTACAATGAGCAGTTCTTC,CASSLGGLSYNEQFF
few,TRBD2,TRBJ2-1,TRBV9,TGTGCCAGCAGCGTAGTTGCGGGGGGATCCTACAATGAGCAGTTCTTC,CASSVVAGGSYNEQFF
NA,NA,TRBJ2-3,TRBV25-1,TGTGCCAGCAGTGAATATCGGGGCAGCACAGATACGCAGTATTTT,CASSEYRGSTDTQYF
NA,NA,TRBJ1-2,TRBV20-1,TGCAGTGCCGCCGGGACTTTCTATGGCTACACCTTC,CSAAGTFYGYTF
NA,NA,TRBJ1-2,TRBV7-2,TGTGCCAGCAGCACACCGGGACACTACTATGGCTACACCTTC,CASSTPGHYYGYTF
NA,NA,TRBJ2-5,TRBV7-9,TGTGCCAGCAGCTCCTCCCCTCAGGGTGGGTCAGAGACCCAGTACTTC,CASSSSPQGGSETQYF
once,TRBD2,TRBJ2-1,TRBV10-3,TGTGCCACCCAGACTAGCGGGGGCTACAATGAGCAGTTCTTC,CATQTSGGYNEQFF
few,NA,TRBJ2-1,TRBV20-1,TGCAGTGCTAGCGGCAGCCAGAGCTCCTACAATGAGCAGTTCTTC,CSASGSQSSYNEQFF
many,TRBD1,TRBJ1-2,TRBV4-3,TGCGCCAGCAGCCAAGATAGACAGGGCGGCTACACCTTC,CASSQDRQGGYTF
NA,NA,TRBJ2-7,TRBV4-3,TGCGCCAGCAGCCAACTAACGGGACAAACCTACGAGCAGTACTTC,CASSQLTGQTYEQYF
few,NA,TRBJ1-5,TRBV4-1,TGCGCCAGCAGCGCCTTGGGGGGGTTGAATCAGCCCCAGCATTTT,CASSALGGLNQPQHF
many,TRBD1,TRBJ1-2,TRBV29-1,TGCAGCGGGTCACCGGGACAGGGGGATGGCTACACCTTC,CSGSPGQGDGYTF